A selection of T cell receptor beta chains follows, all from one sample in a study of blood T cell repertoires in COVID-19. This table comes from immunoSEQ multiplex PCR, and its TCRdb copy is limited to in-frame clones, with some not included. The sample has roughly 120,000 clones; about 89% are singletons. Sequencing was done on a sample of peripheral blood. Every receptor here comes from a middle-aged man with acute or convalescent COVID-19. Both conserved end residues are part of each CDR3. D genes are given only for firm matches. The size field is filled for only some rows; it gives once, few, many or a size class.

>NA|TRBV5-4|TRBJ1-2|NA
TGTGCCAGCAGCTTGAGGGGCATGCCTCTCTATGGCTACACCTTC
CASSLRGMPLYGYTF
>TRBD2|TRBV20-1|TRBJ2-5|NA
TGCAGTGGACTAGCCCGAGAGACCCAGTACTTC
CSGLARETQYF
>TRBD1|TRBV20-1|TRBJ1-5|NA
TGCAGTGCTAGTTCCACAGGGGATCAGCCCCAGCATTTT
CSASSTGDQPQHF
>TRBD1|TRBV11-2|TRBJ2-1|NA
TGTGCCAGCGGGAGACAGGGGAACAATGAGCAGTTCTTC
CASGRQGNNEQFF
>NA|TRBV30|TRBJ1-6|few
TGTGCCTGGACCGGGACCGCGGCGGGGGCTTCACCCCTCCACTTT
CAWTGTAAGASPLHF
>TRBD1|TRBV28|TRBJ1-5|NA
TGTGCCAGCAGTTACAGGGGCCGACAGCCCCAGCATTTT
CASSYRGRQPQHF
>NA|TRBV5-1|TRBJ2-6|NA
TGCGCCAGCAGCTTGGACCGGGCTGGGGCCAACGTCCTGACTTTC
CASSLDRAGANVLTF
>NA|TRBV14|TRBJ1-1|NA
TGTGCCAGCAGCCAAGGACGGGCTGAAGCTTTCTTT
CASSQGRAEAFF
>TRBD1|TRBV7-9|TRBJ2-2|NA
TGTGCCAGCAGCACCCGGGACAGCAGAACCGCCGTCTCCGGGGAGCTGTTTTTT
CASSTRDSRTAVSGELFF
>TRBD1|TRBV19|TRBJ1-5|NA
TGTGCCAGTAGTAACAGGGGATATCAGCCCCAGCATTTT
CASSNRGYQPQHF
>TRBD1|TRBV9|TRBJ2-7|NA
TGTGCCAGCAGCGGCCGGACAGGGGAATCCTACGAGCAGTACTTC
CASSGRTGESYEQYF
>NA|TRBV4-2|TRBJ1-5|NA
TGTGCCAGCAGCCAAGAACTAGCAAATAGCAATCAGCCCCAGCATTTT
CASSQELANSNQPQHF
>NA|TRBV5-1|TRBJ1-5|NA
TGCGCCAGCAGCACGGATGGGGCTAGCAATCAGCCCCAGCATTTT
CASSTDGASNQPQHF
>TRBD1|TRBV19|TRBJ2-2|NA
TGTGCCAGTAGTCCGGGGACAGGGTTAGACACCGGGGAGCTGTTTTTT
CASSPGTGLDTGELFF
>NA|TRBV11-3|TRBJ2-2|NA
TGTGCCAGCAGCCCCACGTCCGGGACCGGGGAGCTGTTTTTT
CASSPTSGTGELFF
>NA|TRBV14|TRBJ1-4|NA
TGTGCCAGCAGCCAACATCTACCACCTGAAGGGAGGGGGGATGAAAAACTGTTTTTT
CASSQHLPPEGRGDEKLFF
>TRBD2|TRBV5-1|TRBJ2-1|NA
TGCGCCAGCAGCCTATTCCTAGCGGGAGGGCCGTCCAATGAGCAGTTCTTC
CASSLFLAGGPSNEQFF
>NA|TRBV2|TRBJ2-7|NA
TGTGCCAGCGTTACGACTGGTTCAAACGAGCAGTACTTC
CASVTTGSNEQYF
>TRBD1|TRBV6-6|TRBJ1-2|NA
TGTGCCAGCAGGCTCGCCTCAGGGGGCATGGGGTATGGCTACACCTTC
CASRLASGGMGYGYTF
>TRBD2|TRBV25-1|TRBJ2-7|NA
TGTGCCAGCAGTGTCGGGGCTACTAGCGGGGGCGCGGGCGAGCAGTACTTC
CASSVGATSGGAGEQYF
>NA|TRBV19|TRBJ1-3|NA
TGTGCCAGTAGGTACGAACTCTCTGGAAACACCATATATTTT
CASRYELSGNTIYF
>NA|TRBV19|TRBJ1-2|NA
TGTGCCAGTAGTGCCCGGAACTATGGCTACACCTTC
CASSARNYGYTF
>NA|TRBV7-9|TRBJ1-2|once
TGTGCCAGCAGCATGGGCGGGGGTTTTAACTATGGCTACACCTTC
CASSMGGGFNYGYTF
>NA|TRBV5-1|TRBJ1-4|NA
TGCGCCAGCAGTACAACTAATGAAAAACTGTTTTTT
CASSTTNEKLFF
>NA|TRBV11-2|TRBJ1-1|NA
TGTGCCAGCAGCTTAGATCTGAGGGGGGGGACTGAAGCTTTCTTT
CASSLDLRGGTEAFF